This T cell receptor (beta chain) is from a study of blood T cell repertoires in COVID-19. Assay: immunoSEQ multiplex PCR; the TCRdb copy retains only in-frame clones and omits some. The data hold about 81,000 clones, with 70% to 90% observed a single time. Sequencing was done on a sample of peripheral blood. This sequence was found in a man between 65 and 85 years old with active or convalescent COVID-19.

CDR3 residues: CASSSGSSGANVLTF. CDR3 bases: TGTGCCAGCAGCTCGGGGAGTTCTGGGGCCAACGTCCTGACTTTC. The gene calls are TRBV11-2 and TRBJ2-6; D is possibly TRBD2 (5 bases). V gave up 4 bases and J gave up 1 base, with 8 bases separating them. Germline CDR1 and CDR2: SGHAT and FQNNGV. CDR3 size: 15 residues.